These 25 T cell receptor gamma chains originate from one sample sequenced in a study of gammadelta T cells in human blood. TCRdb reanalysed the RT-PCR reads with CATT. The data show several hundred gamma-chain clones, with around 4.8% seen just once and 20% to 25% held by the top ten. The sample taken for sequencing was non-Vgamma9Vdelta2 gamma-delta T cells from infant blood. The receptors come from a human donor.

On this clone: The protein in TCRdb stems from a much larger clone and differs at residue 12 from this DNA's translation, likely a read error; here the protein is translated from the DNA. J is TRGJ1 or TRGJ2 and V is TRGV4. Germline V CDR1 and CDR2: EGSTGY, YDSYTSSV. The CDR3 runs to 13 residues. The DNA for the CDR3 is TGTGCCACCTGGGATATGAGTTATTATAAGAAAATCTTT. Translated, it gives CATWDMSYYKKIF.

This clone has just a few counts. The same CDR3 also results from other DNA sequences found in this sample. The rearrangement links TRGV9 to TRGJP. V was clipped by 0 bases and J by 7 bases; unmatched bases: 3. In germline, CDR1 is GITISATS, CDR2 ISYDGTV (reference sequence). The CDR3 contains 16 residues. The chain's CDR3 is CALWEVQELGKKIKVF. The CDR3, as DNA: TGTGCCTTGTGGGAGGTGCAGGAGTTGGGCAAAAAAATCAAGGTATTT.

In regard to this clone: TCRdb attributes to this sequence the protein of a much larger clone, which differs from the DNA translation at residue 5; a read error is likely, and the protein displayed is translated from the DNA. The rearrangement joins TRGV9 to TRGJP1. The length of the CDR3 is 15 residues. CDR1 is GITISATS and CDR2 is ISYDGTV in the germline V gene (reference sequence). V dropped 5 bases and J dropped 4; count of bases not matched to a gene: 10. CDR3 nucleotide sequence: TGTGCCTTGTGGGGGGCTCCCAACACTGGTTGGTTCAAGATATTT. It encodes CALWGAPNTGWFKIF.

This clone turned up a few times. TCRdb attributes to this sequence the protein of a much larger clone, which differs from the DNA translation at residue 9; a read error is likely, and the protein displayed is translated from the DNA. This chain joins TRGV4 and TRGJ1 or TRGJ2. Germline V lookup: CDR1 EGSTGY, CDR2 YDSYTSSV. The CDR3 totals 13 residues. The CDR3 sequence is CATWDGFYHKKLF. CDR3 coding DNA: TGTGCCACCTGGGATGGGTTTTATCATAAGAAACTCTTT.

In its sample, this clone was seen a few times. With only one base between it and a far larger clone, this is likely a read error. Other nucleotide sequences in the sample specify the same CDR3. V usage is TRGV10 and J usage is TRGJ1 or TRGJ2. TRGV10 falls under the ORF class, with uncertain function. The CDR3 consists of 13 residues. CDR3 sequence: CAAWELNYYKKLF. The CDR3, as DNA: TGTGCAGCGTGGGAGCTAAATTATTATAAGAAACTCTTT.

This clone was detected only a few times. TCRdb's protein, taken from a much larger clone, differs from this DNA's translation at residue 4, likely owing to a read error; the protein displayed comes from the DNA. V is TRGV5 and J is TRGJ1 or TRGJ2. Germline CDR1 reads VINAFY; CDR2 reads YDVSNSKD. The CDR3 is 13 residues long. CDR3 region: CATRDRPYYKKLF. In DNA form, the CDR3 reads TGTGCCACCCGGGACAGGCCTTATTATAAGAAACTCTTT.

A word on this clone: A much larger clone differs by one base, so this may be a read error. The same CDR3 is also encoded by other DNA sequences in this sample. The chain uses TRGV3 and TRGJ1 or TRGJ2. The CDR3 runs to 14 residues. Germline V gives CDR1 VTNTFY, CDR2 YDVSTARD (reference sequence). In DNA form, the CDR3 reads TGTGCCACATGGGACAGGCTAGCCCATTATAAGAAACTCTTT. Translating it yields CATWDRLAHYKKLF.

This clone was observed a handful of times. Since a far larger clone is one base different, this is likely a read error. The same CDR3 also results from other DNA sequences found in this sample. This chain links TRGV11 with TRGJP2. Being an ORF, TRGV11 has a function that is uncertain. Trimming at V came to 7 bases and at J to 0 bases, leaving 11 bases not matched to a gene. This CDR3 has 17 amino acids. This CDR3 is CACWIPTPYSSDWIKTF. Here the CDR3 DNA reads TGTGCCTGCTGGATCCCCACTCCATATAGTAGTGATTGGATCAAGACGTTT.

This clone has a handful of counts. The protein TCRdb lists belongs to a much larger clone and differs from this DNA's translation at residue 8, which points to a read error; the protein shown is made from the DNA. Distinct nucleotide sequences in the sample also encode this CDR3. The chain couples TRGV9 to TRGJP. CDR3 length equals 16 residues. Unmatched junction bases numbered 0, after V lost 0 bases and J lost 4 bases. Germline V gives CDR1 GITISATS, CDR2 ISYDGTV (reference sequence). The CDR3 region is CALWEVQELGKKIKVF. For the CDR3, the DNA is TGTGCCTTGTGGGAGGTGCAAGAGTTGGGCAAAAAAATCAAGGTATTT.

This clone was picked up a small number of times. A far larger clone is one nucleotide away, so this likely arose from a read error. Other nucleotide sequences in the sample specify the same CDR3. The V call is TRGV4, the J call TRGJ1 or TRGJ2. Germline lookup yields CDR1 EGSTGY and CDR2 YDSYTSSV. The CDR3 is made up of 13 amino acids. In nucleotides, the CDR3 is TGTGCCACCTGGGATGACGATTACTATAAGAAACTCTTT. Translating it yields CATWDDDYYKKLF.

By its share, this clone is medium-sized. V gene TRGV8 combines with J gene TRGJ1 or TRGJ2. V shed 3 bases and J 12 bases; nucleotides not matched to a gene: 8. The CDR3 spans 11 residues. Per germline, CDR1 VENAVY and CDR2 YDSYNSRV. The CDR3 region is CATWDVGAKLF. In DNA, the CDR3 is TGTGCCACCTGGGATGTGGGAGCGAAACTCTTT.

By share of the sample, this clone is large (0.1 to 1%). The chain carries TRGV3 and TRGJ1 or TRGJ2. This CDR3 is 13 amino acids long. Unmatched junction bases numbered 2, after V lost 0 bases and J lost 3 bases. In germline, CDR1 is VTNTFY, CDR2 YDVSTARD (reference sequence). This CDR3 reads CATWDRLYYKKLF. Here the CDR3 DNA reads TGTGCCACCTGGGACAGGCTTTATTATAAGAAACTCTTT.

Within the sample, this clone is large. V gene TRGV3 combines with J gene TRGJ1 or TRGJ2. The CDR3 loop spans 11 amino acids. CDR1 and CDR2 (germline): VTNTFY, YDVSTARD (reference sequence). With 0 bases clipped from V and 11 bases from J, the junction kept 4 bases outside the gene matches. CDR3 coding DNA: TGTGCCACCTGGGACAGGCCACAGAAACTCTTT. Amino acids: CATWDRPQKLF.

This clone is medium-sized (0.01 to 0.1%). J is TRGJP2 and V is TRGV8. V dropped 3 bases and J dropped 0; count of bases not matched to a gene: 10. This CDR3 is built from 17 residues. The germline V gene has CDR1 VENAVY and CDR2 YDSYNSRV. In DNA, the CDR3 is TGTGCCACCTGGGATCGCGGACAGGATAGTAGTGATTGGATCAAGACGTTT. Translated, it gives CATWDRGQDSSDWIKTF.

This clone was observed a handful of times. The translation of this DNA and the TCRdb protein of a much larger clone differ at residue 2, probably owing to a read error; the protein shown here is translated from the DNA. The chain joins TRGV5 to TRGJ1 or TRGJ2. The CDR3 length is 11 residues. CDR1 and CDR2 (germline): VINAFY, YDVSNSKD. This CDR3 is CTTWHYYKKLF. Here the CDR3 DNA reads TGTACCACCTGGCATTATTATAAGAAACTCTTT.

Comments on this clone: A far bigger clonotype differs at one base, so this is likely a read error. This CDR3 is also generated by other DNA sequences in the sample. J is TRGJ1 or TRGJ2 and V is TRGV9. Unmatched junction bases numbered 15, after V lost 9 bases and J lost 7 bases. CDR1 and CDR2 (germline): GITISATS, ISYDGTV (reference sequence). The CDR3 extends over 13 amino acids. CDR3 in amino acids: CALGPSASYKKLF. The CDR3 DNA is TGTGCCTTGGGGCCCAGCGCGAGCTATAAGAAACTCTTT.

This clone rates as large (0.1 to 1%). The chain links TRGV10 to TRGJP1. TRGV10 is an ORF, and what it does is uncertain. The J segment lost 7 bases and the V segment lost 8 bases, leaving 5 bases of the junction unmatched. The CDR3 extends over 12 amino acids. CDR3 DNA: TGTGCTGCGTGGGACCTTGGTTGGTTCAAGATATTT. Residues: CAAWDLGWFKIF.

By share of the sample, this clone is large. J is TRGJP2 and V is TRGV8. Germline CDR1 and CDR2: VENAVY and YDSYNSRV. Losses at the gene ends were 3 bases for V and 3 bases for J; bases not matched to a gene: 4. This CDR3 comprises 14 residues. The CDR3 DNA sequence: TGTGCCACCTGGGATCCTGGTAGTGATTGGATCAAGACGTTT. This sequence encodes CATWDPGSDWIKTF.

On this clone: TCRdb's entry gives the protein of a much larger clone, which mismatches this DNA's translation at residue 7, likely from a read error; the protein reported here is translated from the DNA. This chain links TRGV9 with TRGJ1 or TRGJ2. The V segment lost 9 bases and the J segment 6 bases; nucleotides outside the gene matches: 14. The germline V gene encodes CDR1 GITISATS and CDR2 ISYDGTV (reference sequence). The CDR3 consists of 13 residues. The CDR3 nucleotides read TGTGCCTTGGGGCCCAGCACGAGTTATAAGAAACTCTTT. This translates into CALGPSTSYKKLF.

As to this clone: This likely reflects a read error, since a far larger clone is one base away. The genes are TRGV9 and TRGJP1. The CDR3 is 15 residues long. With 3 bases clipped from V and 4 bases from J, the junction kept 8 bases outside the gene matches. The germline V gene has CDR1 GITISATS and CDR2 ISYDGTV (reference sequence). The chain's CDR3 is CALWETPNTGWFKIF. The CDR3 DNA sequence: TGTGCCTTGTGGGAGACTCCCAACACTGGTTGGTTCAAGATATTT.

This clone was seen only a few times. This DNA's translation and the protein TCRdb lists, from a much larger clone, do not match at residue 6, likely due to a read error; the protein shown is translated from the DNA. The chain recombines TRGV3 with TRGJ1 or TRGJ2. J was trimmed by 4 bases and V by 0 bases; bases with no gene match: 9. CDR3 length equals 15 residues. CDR1 and CDR2 (germline): VTNTFY, YDVSTARD (reference sequence). The CDR3 nucleotides read TGTGCCACCTGGGACAGGCCATTATACTATTATAAGAAACTCTTT. As protein: CATWDRPLYYYKKLF.

A note on this clone: The TCRdb protein comes from a much larger clone and disagrees with this DNA's translation at residue 2, likely due to a read error; the protein given here is derived from the DNA. The V gene is TRGV8, the J gene TRGJP1. Germline V lookup: CDR1 VENAVY, CDR2 YDSYNSRV. The CDR3 extends over 11 amino acids. The CDR3 region is CTTWDSWFKIF. The CDR3 DNA reads as TGTACCACCTGGGATAGTTGGTTCAAGATATTT.

By its share, this clone is hyperexpanded. Other DNA sequences in the sample encode the same CDR3. J is TRGJ1 or TRGJ2 and V is TRGV10. TRGV10 is noted as an ORF with a role that remains uncertain. The CDR3 runs 13 residues. Trimming removed 8 bases from V and 1 base from J; junction bases left unmatched: 6. The CDR3 loop reads CAAWELNYYKKLF. CDR3 bases: TGTGCTGCGTGGGAGCTAAATTATTATAAGAAACTCTTT.

This clone was observed a handful of times. This sequence joins TRGV10 and TRGJP2. TRGV10 is identified as an open reading frame with a role that is uncertain. The CDR3 extends over 13 amino acids. J lost 1 base, V lost 8 bases, and 2 bases had no gene match. The CDR3: CAAWPSSDWIKTF. The DNA of the CDR3 is TGTGCTGCGTGGCCTAGTAGTGATTGGATCAAGACGTTT.

This clone is labeled as large. The chain uses TRGV5 and TRGJ1 or TRGJ2. V lost 0 bases and J lost 6; bases outside the gene matches: 2. This CDR3 contains 12 residues. Germline values: CDR1 VINAFY, CDR2 YDVSNSKD. CDR3 protein: CATWDRRYKKLF. DNA for the CDR3: TGTGCCACCTGGGACAGGCGTTATAAGAAACTCTTT.